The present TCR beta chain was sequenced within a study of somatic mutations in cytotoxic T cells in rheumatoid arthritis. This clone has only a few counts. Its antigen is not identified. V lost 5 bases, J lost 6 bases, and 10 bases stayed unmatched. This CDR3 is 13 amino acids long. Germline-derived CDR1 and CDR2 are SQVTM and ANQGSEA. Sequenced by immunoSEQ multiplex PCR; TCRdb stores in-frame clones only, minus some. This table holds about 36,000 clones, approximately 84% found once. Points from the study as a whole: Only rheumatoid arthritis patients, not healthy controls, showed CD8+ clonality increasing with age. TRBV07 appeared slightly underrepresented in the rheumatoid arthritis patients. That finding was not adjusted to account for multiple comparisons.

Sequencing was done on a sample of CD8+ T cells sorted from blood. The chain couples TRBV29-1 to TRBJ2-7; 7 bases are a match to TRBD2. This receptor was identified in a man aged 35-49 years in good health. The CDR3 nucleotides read TGCAGCGTTACACGGACTAGTTCGGTCGAGCAGTACTTC. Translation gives CSVTRTSSVEQYF.